This TCR beta chain appears in the sequencing data of a study of T cell responses to AZD1222 COVID-19 vaccine. Study-level results: Among AZD1222 vaccinees, only 6 or 7 were seropositive at baseline. White British ancestry dominated among donors, who included more females, and clonal diversity was possibly underestimated. Targeting of unmutated variant regions was reportedly seen in nearly half of spike-specific TCRs. Spike-specific TCR depth and breadth grew after two AZD1222 doses.

Produced via immunoSEQ multiplex PCR; TCRdb's table is partial and in-frame only. The top ten hold roughly 7% of the sample, which has roughly 150,000 clones, more than 85% seen once. On this clone itself: Its target is unknown.

The CDR3 is 13 residues long. V gave up 1 base and J gave up 14 bases, with 17 bases separating them. The germline V gene encodes CDR1 SEHNR and CDR2 FQNEAQ (reference sequence). This TCR derives from an adult who had recovered from COVID-19. The sample was peripheral blood, taken after recovery from COVID-19. The chain is built from TRBV7-9 and TRBJ1-2, with unresolved D. As DNA, the CDR3 is TGTGCCAGCAGCTTAGTATGGACCCAGACTATAACCTTC. Residues: CASSLVWTQTITF.